These T cell receptor beta chains were read from a single sample in a study of CD8+ T cells in alopecia areata. Clones were read by immunoSEQ multiplex PCR, and TCRdb kept only the in-frame ones, dropping some. This table holds 150,000 to 200,000 clones, about 60% found once. The specimen was CD4+ T cells sorted from blood, collected at week 0. The receptor set was obtained from a human donor with alopecia areata. The CDR3 runs from the conserved cysteine through the conserved F or W. The order of the fields is J gene, V gene, clone size, D gene, CDR3 protein, CDR3 DNA. D genes are given only for firm matches. Rows give clone size only sometimes, using once, few, many, or a class for an expanded clone.

j_call: TRBJ1-2; v_call: TRBV6-4; clone_size: -; d_call: TRBD1; cdr3_aa: CASHPGGTGYGYTF; cdr3_nt: TGTGCCAGCCACCCAGGAGGGACAGGGTATGGCTACACCTTC
j_call: TRBJ1-1; v_call: TRBV20-1; clone_size: -; d_call: -; cdr3_aa: CSWERDTEAFF; cdr3_nt: TGCAGTTGGGAGAGGGATACTGAAGCTTTCTTT
j_call: TRBJ2-5; v_call: TRBV27; clone_size: -; d_call: TRBD2; cdr3_aa: CATVGLASRTQYF; cdr3_nt: TGTGCCACTGTTGGACTAGCATCAAGGACCCAGTACTTC
j_call: TRBJ1-1; v_call: TRBV14; clone_size: few; d_call: -; cdr3_aa: CASSQDQLLNTEAFF; cdr3_nt: TGTGCCAGCAGCCAAGATCAGCTACTTAACACTGAAGCTTTCTTT
j_call: TRBJ2-5; v_call: TRBV5-4; clone_size: -; d_call: TRBD2; cdr3_aa: CASSLGFSGGQETQYF; cdr3_nt: TGTGCCAGCAGCTTGGGGTTCAGCGGGGGGCAAGAGACCCAGTACTTC
j_call: TRBJ1-1; v_call: TRBV6-5; clone_size: -; d_call: -; cdr3_aa: CASSVQQGEAFF; cdr3_nt: TGTGCCAGCAGTGTGCAGCAGGGTGAAGCTTTCTTT
j_call: TRBJ2-3; v_call: TRBV4-1; clone_size: few; d_call: TRBD2; cdr3_aa: CASSPIRTSGGSDTQYF; cdr3_nt: TGCGCCAGCAGCCCCATCAGGACTAGCGGGGGGTCAGATACGCAGTATTTT
j_call: TRBJ2-3; v_call: TRBV18; clone_size: few; d_call: -; cdr3_aa: CASSPVRDTQYF; cdr3_nt: TGTGCCAGCTCACCGGTCAGAGATACGCAGTATTTT
j_call: TRBJ2-5; v_call: TRBV29-1; clone_size: few; d_call: TRBD1; cdr3_aa: CSVAVGQGSETQYF; cdr3_nt: TGCAGCGTCGCCGTGGGACAGGGATCGGAGACCCAGTACTTC
j_call: TRBJ2-5; v_call: TRBV2; clone_size: -; d_call: -; cdr3_aa: CASSAGQETQYF; cdr3_nt: TGTGCCAGTTCAGCGGGTCAAGAGACCCAGTACTTC
j_call: TRBJ2-3; v_call: TRBV6-5; clone_size: once; d_call: TRBD2; cdr3_aa: CASSYRGVADTQYF; cdr3_nt: TGTGCCAGCAGTTACCGGGGGGTCGCAGATACGCAGTATTTT
j_call: TRBJ2-7; v_call: TRBV7-8; clone_size: -; d_call: -; cdr3_aa: CASSLERREQYF; cdr3_nt: TGTGCCAGCAGCTTAGAACGCCGCGAGCAGTACTTC
j_call: TRBJ2-5; v_call: TRBV9; clone_size: -; d_call: -; cdr3_aa: CASSPLAVPGETQYF; cdr3_nt: TGTGCCAGCAGCCCCCTAGCCGTCCCCGGGGAGACCCAGTACTTC
j_call: TRBJ1-6; v_call: TRBV18; clone_size: -; d_call: -; cdr3_aa: CASSPEGPSLHF; cdr3_nt: TGTGCCAGCTCACCTGAGGGGCCGTCCCTCCACTTT
j_call: TRBJ1-2; v_call: TRBV5-1; clone_size: -; d_call: -; cdr3_aa: CASSTELWDLPGYTF; cdr3_nt: TGCGCCAGCAGCACGGAGTTGTGGGACCTCCCTGGCTACACCTTC
j_call: TRBJ1-5; v_call: TRBV6-1; clone_size: -; d_call: -; cdr3_aa: CASSGGGHSNQPQHF; cdr3_nt: TGTGCCAGCAGTGGGGGCGGACATAGCAATCAGCCCCAGCATTTT
j_call: TRBJ1-2; v_call: TRBV10-3; clone_size: few; d_call: -; cdr3_aa: CAISESHDSGYTF; cdr3_nt: TGTGCCATCAGTGAGTCACATGATTCTGGCTACACCTTC
j_call: TRBJ2-3; v_call: TRBV7-6; clone_size: -; d_call: -; cdr3_aa: CASSLGGADSDTQYF; cdr3_nt: TGTGCCAGCAGCTTAGGGGGGGCCGACTCAGATACGCAGTATTTT
j_call: TRBJ2-3; v_call: TRBV19; clone_size: few; d_call: -; cdr3_aa: CASSSGNTDTQYF; cdr3_nt: TGTGCCAGTAGTAGCGGAAACACAGATACGCAGTATTTT
j_call: TRBJ2-3; v_call: TRBV9; clone_size: -; d_call: -; cdr3_aa: CASSNGPGLSTDTQYF; cdr3_nt: TGTGCCAGCAGCAATGGCCCGGGACTCAGCACAGATACGCAGTATTTT
j_call: TRBJ2-1; v_call: TRBV7-2; clone_size: -; d_call: -; cdr3_aa: CASSLGGLRFDEQFF; cdr3_nt: TGTGCCAGCAGCCTCGGGGGGCTCAGGTTTGATGAGCAGTTCTTC
j_call: TRBJ1-6; v_call: TRBV5-6; clone_size: -; d_call: -; cdr3_aa: CASSPSGGHSPLHF; cdr3_nt: TGTGCCAGCAGCCCCAGCGGGGGGCATTCACCCCTCCACTTT
j_call: TRBJ2-5; v_call: TRBV5-1; clone_size: few; d_call: TRBD1; cdr3_aa: CASSQGARETQYF; cdr3_nt: TGCGCCAGCAGCCAGGGGGCGCGGGAGACCCAGTACTTC
j_call: TRBJ1-3; v_call: TRBV13; clone_size: once; d_call: -; cdr3_aa: CASSSTPVRSGNTIYF; cdr3_nt: TGTGCCAGCAGTTCAACGCCGGTGCGCTCTGGAAACACCATATATTTT
j_call: TRBJ2-2; v_call: TRBV7-9; clone_size: -; d_call: -; cdr3_aa: CASSLESGTNTGELFF; cdr3_nt: TGTGCCAGCAGCTTAGAGTCGGGGACGAACACCGGGGAGCTGTTTTTT
j_call: TRBJ1-2; v_call: TRBV5-6; clone_size: few; d_call: -; cdr3_aa: CASSFPAYGYTF; cdr3_nt: TGTGCCAGCAGCTTCCCAGCCTATGGCTACACCTTC
j_call: TRBJ1-5; v_call: TRBV29-1; clone_size: -; d_call: -; cdr3_aa: CSVEGRGGQPQHF; cdr3_nt: TGCAGCGTTGAGGGCAGGGGTGGCCAGCCCCAGCATTTT
j_call: TRBJ1-2; v_call: TRBV27; clone_size: -; d_call: TRBD1; cdr3_aa: CASSRDRTNYGYTF; cdr3_nt: TGTGCCAGCAGCCGGGACAGAACTAACTATGGCTACACCTTC
j_call: TRBJ1-2; v_call: TRBV27; clone_size: -; d_call: TRBD1; cdr3_aa: CASRPQGANYGYTF; cdr3_nt: TGTGCCAGCAGGCCACAGGGGGCGAACTATGGCTACACCTTC